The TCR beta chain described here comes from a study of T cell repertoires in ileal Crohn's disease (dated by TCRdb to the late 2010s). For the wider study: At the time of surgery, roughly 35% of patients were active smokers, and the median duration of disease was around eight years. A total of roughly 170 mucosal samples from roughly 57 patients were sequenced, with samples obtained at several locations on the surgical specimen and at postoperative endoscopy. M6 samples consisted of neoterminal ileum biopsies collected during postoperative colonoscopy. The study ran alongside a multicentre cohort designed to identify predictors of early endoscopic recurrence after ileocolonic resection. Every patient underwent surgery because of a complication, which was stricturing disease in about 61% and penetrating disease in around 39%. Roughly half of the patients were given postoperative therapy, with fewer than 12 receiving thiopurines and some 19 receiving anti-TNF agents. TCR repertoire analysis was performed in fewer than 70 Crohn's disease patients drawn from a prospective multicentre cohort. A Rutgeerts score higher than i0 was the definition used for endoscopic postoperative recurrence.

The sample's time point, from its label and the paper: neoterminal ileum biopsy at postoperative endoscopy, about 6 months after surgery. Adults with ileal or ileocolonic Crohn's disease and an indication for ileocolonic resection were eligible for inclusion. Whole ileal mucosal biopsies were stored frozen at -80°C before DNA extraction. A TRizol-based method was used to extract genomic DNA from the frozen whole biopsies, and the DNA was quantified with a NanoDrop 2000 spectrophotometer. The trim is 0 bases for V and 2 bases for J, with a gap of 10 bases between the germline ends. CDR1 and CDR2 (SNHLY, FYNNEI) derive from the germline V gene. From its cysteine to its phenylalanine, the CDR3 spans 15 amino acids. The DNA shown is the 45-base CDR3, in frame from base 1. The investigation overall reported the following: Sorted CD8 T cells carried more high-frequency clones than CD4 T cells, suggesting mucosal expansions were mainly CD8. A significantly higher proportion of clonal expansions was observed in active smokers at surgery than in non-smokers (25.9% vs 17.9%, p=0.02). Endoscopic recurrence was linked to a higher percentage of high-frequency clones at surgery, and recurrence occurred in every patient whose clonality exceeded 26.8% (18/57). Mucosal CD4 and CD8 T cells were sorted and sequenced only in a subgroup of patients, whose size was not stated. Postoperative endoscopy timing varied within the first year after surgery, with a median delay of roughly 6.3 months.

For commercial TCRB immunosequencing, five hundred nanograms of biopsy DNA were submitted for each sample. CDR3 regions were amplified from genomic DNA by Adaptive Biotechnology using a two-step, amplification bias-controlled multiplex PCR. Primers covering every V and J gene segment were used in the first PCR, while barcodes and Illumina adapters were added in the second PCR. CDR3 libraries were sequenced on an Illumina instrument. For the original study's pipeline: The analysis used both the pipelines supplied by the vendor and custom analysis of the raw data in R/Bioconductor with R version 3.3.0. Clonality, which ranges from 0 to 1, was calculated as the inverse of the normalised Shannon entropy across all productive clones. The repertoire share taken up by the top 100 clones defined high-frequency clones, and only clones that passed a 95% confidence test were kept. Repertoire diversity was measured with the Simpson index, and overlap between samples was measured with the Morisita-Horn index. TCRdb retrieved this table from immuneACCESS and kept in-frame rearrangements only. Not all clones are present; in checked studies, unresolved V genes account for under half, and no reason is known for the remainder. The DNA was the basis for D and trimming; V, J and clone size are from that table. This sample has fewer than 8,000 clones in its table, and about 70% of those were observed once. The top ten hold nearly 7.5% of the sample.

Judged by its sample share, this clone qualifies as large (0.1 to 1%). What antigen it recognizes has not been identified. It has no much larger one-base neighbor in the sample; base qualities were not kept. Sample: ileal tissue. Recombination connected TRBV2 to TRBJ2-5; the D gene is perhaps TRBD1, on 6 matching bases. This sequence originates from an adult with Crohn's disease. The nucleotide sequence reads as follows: TGTGCCAGCAGTGAAGCGTGGACAGCACAAGAGACCCAGTACTTC. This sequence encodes CASSEAWTAQETQYF.